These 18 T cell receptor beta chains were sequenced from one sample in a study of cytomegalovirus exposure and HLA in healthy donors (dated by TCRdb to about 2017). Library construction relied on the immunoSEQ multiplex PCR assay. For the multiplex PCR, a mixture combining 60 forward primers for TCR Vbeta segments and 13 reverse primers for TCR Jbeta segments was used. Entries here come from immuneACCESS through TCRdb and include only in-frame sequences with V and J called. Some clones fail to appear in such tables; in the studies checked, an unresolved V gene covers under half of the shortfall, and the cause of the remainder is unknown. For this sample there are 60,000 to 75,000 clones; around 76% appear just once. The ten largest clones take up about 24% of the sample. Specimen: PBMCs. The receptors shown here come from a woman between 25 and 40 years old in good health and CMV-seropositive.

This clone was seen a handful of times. The CDR3 reads CASSLGGQGGGELFF. For the CDR3, the DNA is TGTGCCAGCAGCTTAGGCGGACAGGGCGGCGGGGAGCTGTTTTTT. V usage is TRBV7-8 and J usage is TRBJ2-2; 8 bases are a match to TRBD1. Losses at the gene ends were 1 base for V and 7 bases for J; bases not matched to a gene: 5. Germline values: CDR1 SGHVS, CDR2 FQNEAQ. The CDR3 loop spans 15 amino acids.

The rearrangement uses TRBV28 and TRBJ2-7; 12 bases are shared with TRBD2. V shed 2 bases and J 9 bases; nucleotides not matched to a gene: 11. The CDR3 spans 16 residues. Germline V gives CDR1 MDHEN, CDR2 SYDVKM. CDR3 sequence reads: CASSLASTSGSEGQYF. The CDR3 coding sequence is TGTGCCAGCAGTTTAGCATCGACTAGCGGGAGTGAAGGGCAGTACTTC.

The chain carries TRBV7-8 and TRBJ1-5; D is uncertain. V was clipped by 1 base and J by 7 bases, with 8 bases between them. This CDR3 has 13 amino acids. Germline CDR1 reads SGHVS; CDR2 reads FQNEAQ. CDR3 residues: CASSLDDTQPQHF. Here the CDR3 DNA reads TGTGCCAGCAGCTTAGATGACACACAGCCCCAGCATTTT. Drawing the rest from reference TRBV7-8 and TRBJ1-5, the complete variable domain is GAGVSQSPRYKVAKRGQDVALRCDPISGHVSLFWYQQALGQGPEFLTYFQNEAQLDKSGLPSDRFFAERPEGSVSTLKIQRTQQEDSAVYLCASSLDDTQPQHFGDGTRLSIL.

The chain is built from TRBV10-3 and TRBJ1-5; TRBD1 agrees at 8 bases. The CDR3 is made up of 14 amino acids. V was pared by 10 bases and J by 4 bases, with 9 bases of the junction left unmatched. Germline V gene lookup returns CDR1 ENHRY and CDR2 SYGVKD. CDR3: CATRDRNSNQPQHF. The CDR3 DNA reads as TGTGCCACCCGGGACAGGAATTCTAATCAGCCCCAGCATTTT.

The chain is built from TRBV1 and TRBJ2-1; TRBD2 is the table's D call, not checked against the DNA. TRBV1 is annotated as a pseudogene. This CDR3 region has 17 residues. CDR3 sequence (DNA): TGCACCAGCAGCCAAGATCATGGGACTAGCGGGGCCAATGAGCAGTTCTTC. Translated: CTSSQDHGTSGANEQFF.

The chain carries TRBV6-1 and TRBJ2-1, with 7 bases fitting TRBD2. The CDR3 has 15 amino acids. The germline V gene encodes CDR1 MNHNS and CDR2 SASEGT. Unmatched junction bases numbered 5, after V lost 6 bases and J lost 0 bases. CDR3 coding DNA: TGTGCCAGCAGAGGCCTAGCGGCCTCCTACAATGAGCAGTTCTTC. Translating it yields CASRGLAASYNEQFF.

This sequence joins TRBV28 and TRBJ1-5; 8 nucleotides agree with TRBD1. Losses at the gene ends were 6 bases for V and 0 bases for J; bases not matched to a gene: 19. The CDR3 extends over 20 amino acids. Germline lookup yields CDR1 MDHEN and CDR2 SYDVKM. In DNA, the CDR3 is TGTGCCAGCAGAGATACCCCCGGACAGGGACTCAGTTATAGCAATCAGCCCCAGCATTTT. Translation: CASRDTPGQGLSYSNQPQHF.

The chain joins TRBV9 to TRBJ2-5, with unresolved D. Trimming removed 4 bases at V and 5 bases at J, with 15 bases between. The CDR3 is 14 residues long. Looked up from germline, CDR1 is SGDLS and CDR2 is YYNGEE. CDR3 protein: CASSTTPYEETQYF. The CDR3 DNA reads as TGTGCCAGCAGCACCACCCCGTATGAGGAGACCCAGTACTTC.

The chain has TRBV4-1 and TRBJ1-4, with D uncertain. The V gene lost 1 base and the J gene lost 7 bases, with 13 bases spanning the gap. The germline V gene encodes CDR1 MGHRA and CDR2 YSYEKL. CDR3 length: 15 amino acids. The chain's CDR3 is CASSQGRREGEKLFF. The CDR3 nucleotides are TGCGCCAGCAGCCAAGGGAGGAGGGAAGGTGAAAAACTGTTTTTT.

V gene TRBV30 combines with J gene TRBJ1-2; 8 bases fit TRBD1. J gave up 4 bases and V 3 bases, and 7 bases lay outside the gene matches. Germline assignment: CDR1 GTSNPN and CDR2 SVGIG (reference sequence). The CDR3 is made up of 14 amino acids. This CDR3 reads CAWRDDRGAYGYTF. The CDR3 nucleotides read TGTGCCTGGAGGGACGACAGGGGAGCCTATGGCTACACCTTC.

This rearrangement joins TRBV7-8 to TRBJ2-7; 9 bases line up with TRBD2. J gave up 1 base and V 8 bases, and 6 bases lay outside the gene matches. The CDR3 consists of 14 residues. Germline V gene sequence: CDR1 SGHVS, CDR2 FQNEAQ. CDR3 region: CASSRSGRSYEQYF. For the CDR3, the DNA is TGTGCCAGCTCCCGTAGCGGGAGATCCTACGAGCAGTACTTC.

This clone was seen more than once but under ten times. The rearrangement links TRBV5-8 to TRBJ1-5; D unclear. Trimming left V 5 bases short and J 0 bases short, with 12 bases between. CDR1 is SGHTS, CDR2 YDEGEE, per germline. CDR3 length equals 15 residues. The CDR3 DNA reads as TGTGCCAGCAGGGCTAGCGGGTATAGCAATCAGCCCCAGCATTTT. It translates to CASRASGYSNQPQHF.

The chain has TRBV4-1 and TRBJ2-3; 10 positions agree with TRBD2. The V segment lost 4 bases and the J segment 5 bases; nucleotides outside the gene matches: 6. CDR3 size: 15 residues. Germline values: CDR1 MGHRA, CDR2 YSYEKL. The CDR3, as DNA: TGCGCCAGCAGCCGGGTAACTAGCGGGATAGATACGCAGTATTTT. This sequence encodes CASSRVTSGIDTQYF.

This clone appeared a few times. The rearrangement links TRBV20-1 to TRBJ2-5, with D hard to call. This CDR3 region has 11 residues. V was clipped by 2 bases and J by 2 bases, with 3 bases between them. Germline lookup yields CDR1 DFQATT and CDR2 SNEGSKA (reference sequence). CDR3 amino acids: CSARLQETQYF. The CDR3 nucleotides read TGCAGTGCTAGACTGCAAGAGACCCAGTACTTC.

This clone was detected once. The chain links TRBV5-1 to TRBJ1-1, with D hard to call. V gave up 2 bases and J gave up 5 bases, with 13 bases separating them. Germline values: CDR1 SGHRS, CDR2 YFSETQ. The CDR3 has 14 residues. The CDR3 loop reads CASSLEWGGTEAFF. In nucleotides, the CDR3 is TGCGCCAGCAGCTTAGAATGGGGAGGGACTGAAGCTTTCTTT.

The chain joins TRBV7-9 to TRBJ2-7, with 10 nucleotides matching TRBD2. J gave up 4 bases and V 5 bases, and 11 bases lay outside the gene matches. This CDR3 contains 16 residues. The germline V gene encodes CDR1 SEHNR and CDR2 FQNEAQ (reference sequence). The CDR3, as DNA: TGTGCCAGCAGCCCTAGGACTAGCGGTCTCGGTTACGAGCAGTACTTC. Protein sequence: CASSPRTSGLGYEQYF.

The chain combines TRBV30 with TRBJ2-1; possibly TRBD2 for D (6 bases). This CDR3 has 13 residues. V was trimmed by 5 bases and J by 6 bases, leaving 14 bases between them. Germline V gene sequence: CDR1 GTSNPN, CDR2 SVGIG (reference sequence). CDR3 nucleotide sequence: TGTGCCTGGTCGGAGGGAGTGGTCAATGAGCAGTTCTTC. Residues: CAWSEGVVNEQFF.

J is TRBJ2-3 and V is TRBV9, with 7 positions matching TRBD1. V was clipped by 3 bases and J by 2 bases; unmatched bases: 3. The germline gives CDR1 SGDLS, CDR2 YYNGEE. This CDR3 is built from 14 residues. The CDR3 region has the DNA TGTGCCAGCAGCGGGGGACAGTCCACAGATACGCAGTATTTT. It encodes CASSGGQSTDTQYF.